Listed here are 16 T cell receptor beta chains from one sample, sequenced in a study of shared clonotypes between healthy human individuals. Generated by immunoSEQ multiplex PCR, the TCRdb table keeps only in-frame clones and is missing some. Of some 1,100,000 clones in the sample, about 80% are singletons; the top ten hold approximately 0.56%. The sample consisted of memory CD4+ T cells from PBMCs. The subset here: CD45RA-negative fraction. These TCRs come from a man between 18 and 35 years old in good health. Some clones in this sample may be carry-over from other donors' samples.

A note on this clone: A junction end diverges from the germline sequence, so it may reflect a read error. CDR3 loop: CTSSPGGVNYGYTF. The CDR3 region has the DNA TGCACCAGCAGCCCCGGGGGAGTTAACTATGGCTACACCTTC. V usage is TRBV5-1 and J usage is TRBJ1-2; D is possibly TRBD1 (5 bases). The CDR3 is 14 amino acids. Looked up from germline, CDR1 is SGHRS and CDR2 is YFSETQ.

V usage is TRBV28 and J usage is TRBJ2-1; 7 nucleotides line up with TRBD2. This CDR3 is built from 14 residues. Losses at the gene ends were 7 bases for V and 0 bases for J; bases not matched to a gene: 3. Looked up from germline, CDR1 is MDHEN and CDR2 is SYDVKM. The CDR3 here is CASIAGDSYNEQFF. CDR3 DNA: TGTGCCAGCATTGCGGGGGACTCCTACAATGAGCAGTTCTTC.

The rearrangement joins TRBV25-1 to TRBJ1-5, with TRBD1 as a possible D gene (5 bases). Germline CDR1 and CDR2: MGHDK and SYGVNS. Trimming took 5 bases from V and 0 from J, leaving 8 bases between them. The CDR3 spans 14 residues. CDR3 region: CASSTGTSNQPQHF. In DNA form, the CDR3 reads TGTGCCAGCAGTACGGGGACTAGCAATCAGCCCCAGCATTTT.

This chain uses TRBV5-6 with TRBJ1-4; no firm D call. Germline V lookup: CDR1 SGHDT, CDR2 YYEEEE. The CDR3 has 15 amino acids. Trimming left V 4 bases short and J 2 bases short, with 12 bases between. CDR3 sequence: CASSEARATNEKLFF. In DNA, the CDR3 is TGTGCCAGCAGCGAGGCGAGGGCTACTAATGAAAAACTGTTTTTT.

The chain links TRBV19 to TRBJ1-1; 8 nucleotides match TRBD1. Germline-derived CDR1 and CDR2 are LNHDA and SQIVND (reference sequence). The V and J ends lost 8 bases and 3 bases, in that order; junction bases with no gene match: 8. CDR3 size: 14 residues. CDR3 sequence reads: CASAKQGVYTEAFF. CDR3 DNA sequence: TGTGCCAGTGCCAAACAGGGGGTTTACACTGAAGCTTTCTTT.

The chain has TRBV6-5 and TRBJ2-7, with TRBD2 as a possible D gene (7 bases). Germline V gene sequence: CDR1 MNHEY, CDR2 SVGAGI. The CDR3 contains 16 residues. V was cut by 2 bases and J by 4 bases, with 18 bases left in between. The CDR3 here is CASSYEGRGGGYEQYF. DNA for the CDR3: TGTGCCAGCAGTTACGAGGGTCGGGGAGGGGGGTACGAGCAGTACTTC.

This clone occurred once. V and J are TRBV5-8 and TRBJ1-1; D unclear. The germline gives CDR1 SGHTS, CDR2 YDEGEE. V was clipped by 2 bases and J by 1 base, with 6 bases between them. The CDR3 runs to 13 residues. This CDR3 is CASSFGRNTEAFF. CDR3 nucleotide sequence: TGTGCCAGCAGCTTTGGTAGGAACACTGAAGCTTTCTTT. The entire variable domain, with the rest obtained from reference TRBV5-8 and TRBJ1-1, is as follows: EAGVTQSPTHLIKTRGQQATLRCSPISGHTSVYWYQQALGLGLQFLLWYDEGEERNRGNFPPRFSGRQFPNYSSELNVNALELEDSALYLCASSFGRNTEAFFGQGTRLTVV.

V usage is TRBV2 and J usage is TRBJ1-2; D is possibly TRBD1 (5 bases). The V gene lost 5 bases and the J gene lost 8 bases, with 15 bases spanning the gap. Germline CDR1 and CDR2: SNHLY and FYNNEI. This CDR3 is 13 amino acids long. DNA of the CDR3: TGTGCCAGCAGTAATGGCCAGGGCTCCGGCTACACCTTC. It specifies CASSNGQGSGYTF.

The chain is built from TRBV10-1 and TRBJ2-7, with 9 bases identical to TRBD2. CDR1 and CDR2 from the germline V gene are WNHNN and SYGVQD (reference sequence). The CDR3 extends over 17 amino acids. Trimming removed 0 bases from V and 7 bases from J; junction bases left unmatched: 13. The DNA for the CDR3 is TGCGCCAGCAGTGAGTCGGAGACAGGGCACGCGGGGGGGGAGCAGTACTTC. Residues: CASSESETGHAGGEQYF.

CDR3 residues: CASGLQGGHGYTF. For the CDR3, the DNA is TGTGCCAGCGGTTTACAGGGAGGCCATGGCTACACCTTC. The rearrangement joins TRBV6-6 to TRBJ1-2, with a tentative D call TRBD1 (6 bases). This CDR3 is 13 amino acids long. Trimming removed 8 bases from V and 6 bases from J, with 16 bases in between. Germline CDR1 is MNHNY and CDR2 is SVGAGI (reference sequence).

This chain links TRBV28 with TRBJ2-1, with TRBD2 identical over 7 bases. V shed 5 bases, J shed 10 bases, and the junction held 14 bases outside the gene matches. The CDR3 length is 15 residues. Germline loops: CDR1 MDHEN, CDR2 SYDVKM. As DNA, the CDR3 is TGTGCCAGCAGTCCCGGGACTACCTCTTCAGGGGAGCAGTTCTTC. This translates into CASSPGTTSSGEQFF.

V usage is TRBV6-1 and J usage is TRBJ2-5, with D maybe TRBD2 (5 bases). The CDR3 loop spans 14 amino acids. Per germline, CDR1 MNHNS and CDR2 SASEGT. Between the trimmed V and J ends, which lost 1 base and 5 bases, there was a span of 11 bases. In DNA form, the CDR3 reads TGTGCCAGCAGTGAAGGATCTAGCTTTGAGACCCAGTACTTC. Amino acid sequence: CASSEGSSFETQYF.

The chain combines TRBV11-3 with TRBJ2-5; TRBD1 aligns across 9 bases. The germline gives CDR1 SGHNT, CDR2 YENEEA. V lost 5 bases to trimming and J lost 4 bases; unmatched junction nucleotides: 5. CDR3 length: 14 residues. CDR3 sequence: CASSPTGGLETQYF. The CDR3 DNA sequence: TGTGCCAGCAGCCCGACAGGGGGTCTAGAGACCCAGTACTTC.

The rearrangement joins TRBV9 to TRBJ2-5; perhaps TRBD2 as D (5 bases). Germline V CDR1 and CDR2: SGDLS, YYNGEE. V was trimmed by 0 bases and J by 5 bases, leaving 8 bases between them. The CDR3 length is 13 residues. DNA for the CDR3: TGTGCCAGCAGCGTAGCTAGCACGGAGACCCAGTACTTC. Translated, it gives CASSVASTETQYF.

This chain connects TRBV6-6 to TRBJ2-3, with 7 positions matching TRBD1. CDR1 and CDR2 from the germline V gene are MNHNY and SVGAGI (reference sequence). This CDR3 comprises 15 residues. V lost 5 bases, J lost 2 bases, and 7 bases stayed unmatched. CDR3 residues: CASSGGQKITDTQYF. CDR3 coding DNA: TGTGCCAGCAGTGGGGGACAGAAAATCACAGATACGCAGTATTTT.

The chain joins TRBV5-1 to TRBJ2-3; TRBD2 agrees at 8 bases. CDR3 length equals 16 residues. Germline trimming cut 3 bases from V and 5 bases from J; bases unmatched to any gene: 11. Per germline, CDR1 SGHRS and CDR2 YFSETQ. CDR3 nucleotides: TGCGCCAGCAGCTCGCCTCCGGGACTAGTGGTAGATACGCAGTATTTT. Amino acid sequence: CASSSPPGLVVDTQYF.